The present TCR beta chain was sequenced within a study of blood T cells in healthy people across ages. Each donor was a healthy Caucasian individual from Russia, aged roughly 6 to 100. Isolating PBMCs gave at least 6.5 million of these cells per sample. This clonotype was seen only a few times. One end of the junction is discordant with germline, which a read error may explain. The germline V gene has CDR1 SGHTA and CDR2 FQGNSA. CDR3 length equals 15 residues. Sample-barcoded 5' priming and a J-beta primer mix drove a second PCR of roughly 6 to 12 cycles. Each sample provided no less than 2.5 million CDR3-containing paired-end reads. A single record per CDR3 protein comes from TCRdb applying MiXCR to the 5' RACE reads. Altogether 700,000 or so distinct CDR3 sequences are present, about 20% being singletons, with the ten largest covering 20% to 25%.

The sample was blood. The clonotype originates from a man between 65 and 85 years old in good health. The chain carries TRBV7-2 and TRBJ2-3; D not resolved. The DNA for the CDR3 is TGTGCCTGCAGCTCCCGGCGTTTTGTCAGAGATACGCAGTATTTT. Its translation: CACSSRRFVRDTQYF.